A single sample gave rise to the 29 T cell receptor beta chains below, sequenced in a study of T cells in Graves' hyperthyroidism and ophthalmopathy (dated by TCRdb to 2018 to 2020). Library creation used multiplex PCR. The instrument given in TCRdb is Illumina HiSeq 2000. Amplification of TCR beta CDR3 regions was carried out from RNA transcripts. A first-round RT-PCR of the TCR CDR3 used the HTBI primer set with the Qiagen OneStep RT-PCR kit. TCRdb took the public reads, trimmed them with fastp at Q25, ran MiXCR for clone calling and kept in-frame beta chains. Rows matching on CDR3 protein sequence are summarized as one entry with the most common DNA and genes. In this sample the table shows 350,000 to 400,000 distinct CDR3 sequences, approximately 19% of which occur a single time. The ten largest account for about 3.7% of the sample. The specimen was blood. The receptor set was obtained from a woman younger than 30 with Graves' hyperthyroidism.

In its sample, this clonotype was seen many times. The junction and the germline gene differ at one end; a read error may be behind it. V usage is TRBV3-1 and J usage is TRBJ1-1, with no clear D. This CDR3 has 12 residues. Germline loops: CDR1 LGHDT, CDR2 YNNKEL (reference sequence). Written as DNA, the CDR3 is TGTGCCAGCAGCCAAGGCAAAGTAGACACGGACTTT. Translated, it gives CASSQGKVDTDF.

V gene TRBV28 combines with J gene TRBJ2-7, with 7 positions matching TRBD1. The CDR3 spans 14 residues. CDR1 and CDR2 from the germline V gene are MDHEN and SYDVKM. V shed 3 bases and J 1 base; nucleotides not matched to a gene: 3. The CDR3 protein is CASSFRDSSYEQYF. CDR3 nucleotides: TGTGCCAGCAGTTTTCGGGACAGTTCCTACGAGCAGTACTTC. The variable domain in full, completed from reference TRBV28 and TRBJ2-7, reads DVKVTQSSRYLVKRTGEKVFLECVQDMDHENMFWYRQDPGLGLRLIYFSYDVKMKEKGDIPEGYSVSREKKERFSLILESASTNQTSMYLCASSFRDSSYEQYFGPGTRLTVT.

With respect to this clonotype: The junction departs from germline at one end; a sequencing error may be responsible. V usage is TRBV20-1 and J usage is TRBJ2-4; 10 bases agree with TRBD2. Germline V gene sequence: CDR1 DFQATT, CDR2 SNEGSKA (reference sequence). The CDR3 has 16 residues. CDR3 protein: CSALPTSGEAKNIKYF. The CDR3 nucleotides are TGCAGTGCTCTCCCTACTAGCGGGGAAGCCAAAAACATTAAGTACTTC.

As regards this clonotype: With a much larger clone just one base away, this may be a read error. The V gene is TRBV7-9, the J gene TRBJ2-7; a possible D gene is TRBD1 (6 bases). The CDR3 extends over 14 amino acids. Trimming removed 4 bases from V and 8 bases from J, with 18 bases in between. Germline CDR1 SEHNR, CDR2 FQNEAQ (reference sequence). CDR3 bases: TGTGCCAGCAGCTCTAGACAGGCGGACCGACAGCAGTACTTC. This translates into CASSSRQADRQQYF. Full variable domain (remainder filled in from reference TRBV7-9 and TRBJ2-7): DTGVSQNPRHKITKRGQNVTFRCDPISEHNRLYWYRQTLGQGPEFLTYFQNEAQLEKSRLLSDRFSAERPKGSFSTLEIQRTEQGDSAMYLCASSSRQADRQQYFGPGTRLTVT.

This clonotype was recorded many times. The CDR3 nucleotides read TGTGCCACCAGTGATCCACAGGCAACCGGCACAGATACGCAGTATTTT. As protein: CATSDPQATGTDTQYF. The chain combines TRBV24-1 with TRBJ2-3; tentative D call: TRBD1 (5 bases). Trimming left V 3 bases short and J 1 base short, with 13 bases between. The germline CDR1 and CDR2 sequences are KGHDR and SFDVKD. The CDR3 is 16 residues long.

This clonotype was recorded many times. This rearrangement joins TRBV2 to TRBJ1-2; the D gene is possibly TRBD1 (6 bases). The length of the CDR3 is 14 residues. Looked up from germline, CDR1 is SNHLY and CDR2 is FYNNEI. With 9 bases removed from V and 1 base from J, the gap between germline ends came to 15 bases. The CDR3 sequence is CARPRTDSNYGYTF. The CDR3 DNA reads TGTGCCAGGCCCCGTACGGACAGTAACTATGGCTACACCTTC. The full variable domain, completed using reference TRBV2 and TRBJ1-2, is EPEVTQTPSHQVTQMGQEVILRCVPISNHLYFYWYRQILGQKVEFLVSFYNNEISEKSEIFDDQFSVERPDGSNFTLKIRSTKLEDSAMYFCARPRTDSNYGYTFGSGTRLTVV.

This chain connects TRBV18 to TRBJ2-5; D perhaps matches TRBD2 (5 bases). Germline CDR1 reads KGHSH; CDR2 reads LQKENI. This CDR3 is built from 15 residues. V was cut by 0 bases and J by 1 base, with 9 bases left in between. CDR3 sequence: CASSPPGVPQETQYF. The DNA for the CDR3 is TGTGCCAGCTCACCACCGGGAGTGCCCCAAGAGACCCAGTACTTC. The full variable domain, completed using reference TRBV18 and TRBJ2-5, is NAGVMQNPRHLVRRRGQEARLRCSPMKGHSHVYWYRQLPEEGLKFMVYLQKENIIDESGMPKERFSAEFPKEGPSILRIQQVVRGDSAAYFCASSPPGVPQETQYFGPGTRLLVL.

The genes are TRBV27 and TRBJ1-5, with unresolved D. Germline V CDR1 and CDR2: MNHEY, SMNVEV (reference sequence). CDR3 length equals 12 residues. The V gene lost 8 bases and the J gene lost 7 bases, with 12 bases spanning the gap. Here the CDR3 reads CASSSTRQPQHF. CDR3 in DNA: TGTGCCAGCTCTTCGACCCGGCAGCCCCAGCATTTT.

This clonotype was counted a few times. This could be a read error, since a much larger clone is one nucleotide away. CDR3: CATSRVGGLEPQHF. CDR3 sequence (DNA): TGTGCCACCAGCAGAGTGGGGGGGCTGGAGCCCCAGCATTTT. V and J are TRBV15 and TRBJ1-5; possible D gene TRBD1, 6 bases. The CDR3 has 14 residues. V lost 1 base and J 8 bases, leaving 12 bases between the germline ends. CDR1 LNHNV and CDR2 YYDKDF come from the germline V gene (reference sequence).

This clonotype was counted ten times or more. The chain combines TRBV6-5 with TRBJ2-7; tentatively, D is TRBD1 or TRBD2 (7 bases each). V was clipped by 2 bases and J by 5 bases, with 19 bases between them. The germline gives CDR1 MNHEY, CDR2 SVGAGI. The CDR3 has 16 amino acids. The CDR3 DNA follows: TGTGCCAGCAGTTACCAGGGGGGGACTAACAACAACGAGCAGTACTTC. Protein sequence: CASSYQGGTNNNEQYF.

This clonotype was counted many times. This chain links TRBV29-1 with TRBJ1-5; 8 bases map to TRBD1. Germline values: CDR1 SQVTM, CDR2 ANQGSEA. The CDR3 loop spans 15 amino acids. J gave up 7 bases and V 4 bases, and 12 bases lay outside the gene matches. The CDR3 here is CSVVLQGVLGQPQHF. The CDR3 region has the DNA TGCAGCGTTGTACTACAGGGGGTCCTCGGGCAGCCCCAGCATTTT. The full variable domain, its missing parts supplied by reference TRBV29-1 and TRBJ1-5, is SAVISQKPSRDICQRGTSLTIQCQVDSQVTMMFWYRQQPGQSLTLIATANQGSEATYESGFVIDKFPISRPNLTFSTLTVSNMSPEDSSIYLCSVVLQGVLGQPQHFGDGTRLSIL.

Many counts were recorded for this clonotype. The chain employs TRBV15 and TRBJ1-1, with 9 bases lining up with TRBD1. V gave up 4 bases and J gave up 2 bases; unmatched junction bases: 8. Per the germline V gene, CDR1 is LNHNV and CDR2 is YYDKDF (reference sequence). The CDR3 runs 16 residues. The CDR3 DNA is TGTGCCACCAGCACCGGGACAGGGAGAGGAAACACTGAAGCTTTCTTT. As protein: CATSTGTGRGNTEAFF. The entire variable domain, with the rest obtained from reference TRBV15 and TRBJ1-1, is as follows: DAMVIQNPRYQVTQFGKPVTLSCSQTLNHNVMYWYQQKSSQAPKLLFHYYDKDFNNEADTPDNFQSRRPNTSFCFLDIRSPGLGDTAMYLCATSTGTGRGNTEAFFGQGTRLTVV.

In this sample, this clonotype turned up many times. This chain uses TRBV20-1 with TRBJ2-7; 8 nucleotides line up with TRBD2. V was pared by 0 bases and J by 2 bases, with 6 bases of the junction left unmatched. Germline V gives CDR1 DFQATT, CDR2 SNEGSKA (reference sequence). The CDR3 is 15 residues long. The CDR3 loop reads CSARDLQRGTYEQYF. The DNA for the CDR3 is TGCAGTGCTAGAGATCTCCAGCGGGGGACCTACGAGCAGTACTTC.

This clonotype was detected ten times or more. The chain carries TRBV6-5 and TRBJ2-7, with D perhaps matching TRBD1 (6 bases). Germline V CDR1 and CDR2: MNHEY, SVGAGI. The length of the CDR3 is 12 residues. V lost 7 bases, J lost 1 base, and 8 bases lay in between. CDR3: CASTGQSYEQYF. The CDR3 DNA reads as TGTGCCAGCACCGGACAGTCCTACGAGCAGTACTTC.

Many counts were recorded for this clonotype. The chain recombines TRBV12-3 or TRBV12-4 with TRBJ1-1; 8 nucleotides line up with TRBD1. V shed 6 bases and J 6 bases; nucleotides not matched to a gene: 3. There are 12 residues in the CDR3. The CDR3 loop is CASSKTGAEAFF. CDR3 sequence (DNA): TGTGCCAGCAGCAAGACAGGGGCTGAAGCTTTCTTT.

V and J are TRBV24-1 and TRBJ1-2; no definite D call. Germline lookup yields CDR1 KGHDR and CDR2 SFDVKD. This CDR3 spans 15 amino acids. With 2 bases removed from V and 0 bases from J, the gap between germline ends came to 9 bases. The CDR3 is CATSDSTGANYGYTF. CDR3 DNA: TGTGCCACCAGTGATTCGACGGGAGCTAACTATGGCTACACCTTC.

This clonotype was seen at least ten times. V gene TRBV14 combines with J gene TRBJ1-1, with D unresolved. CDR3 size: 15 residues. Germline CDR1 is SGHDN and CDR2 is FVKESK. With 0 bases removed from V and 4 bases from J, the gap between germline ends came to 12 bases. Written as DNA, the CDR3 is TGTGCCAGCAGCCAAGATAGAGCGTGGGGCACTGAAGCTTTCTTT. Protein sequence: CASSQDRAWGTEAFF.

This clonotype was seen many times. The CDR3 protein is CASSLSPGGYGYTF. In DNA form, the CDR3 reads TGTGCCAGCAGTCTCTCCCCCGGTGGCTATGGCTACACCTTC. J is TRBJ1-2 and V is TRBV28; D gene unclear. V lost 5 bases and J lost 4, with 14 bases in between. The germline V gene encodes CDR1 MDHEN and CDR2 SYDVKM. The CDR3 is 14 residues long.

This clonotype occurred many times. The chain employs TRBV12-3 or TRBV12-4 and TRBJ1-2; 7 bases line up with TRBD1. Unmatched junction bases numbered 9, after V lost 3 bases and J lost 8 bases. This CDR3 has 14 residues. As DNA, the CDR3 is TGTGCCAGCAGTTTTTCATTGACAGGGCGAGGCTACACCTTC. It encodes CASSFSLTGRGYTF.

This clonotype was seen repeatedly, ten times or more. The rearrangement uses TRBV20-1 and TRBJ2-5; the match to TRBD1 covers 8 bases. This CDR3 has 15 residues. The V and J ends lost 3 bases and 2 bases, in that order; junction bases with no gene match: 8. Germline loops: CDR1 DFQATT, CDR2 SNEGSKA (reference sequence). The CDR3 region has the DNA TGCAGTGCTAGGAGGGACAGGCGCCTTCAAGAGACCCAGTACTTC. This gives the protein CSARRDRRLQETQYF.

In this sample, this clonotype turned up many times. This chain joins TRBV28 and TRBJ1-2; 9 nucleotides match TRBD1. Germline V gives CDR1 MDHEN, CDR2 SYDVKM. The V segment lost 0 bases and the J segment 5 bases; nucleotides outside the gene matches: 4. The CDR3 has 15 amino acids. CDR3 nucleotides: TGTGCCAGCAGTTTATGGGGGGACAGGGTGTATGGCTACACCTTC. It is translated as CASSLWGDRVYGYTF.

This chain links TRBV7-9 with TRBJ1-3; D gene unclear. Germline V gene sequence: CDR1 SEHNR, CDR2 FQNEAQ (reference sequence). The CDR3 sequence is 14 residues long. V gave up 1 base and J gave up 0 bases, with 4 bases separating them. The CDR3 DNA reads as TGTGCCAGCAGCTTAGTAAACTCTGGAAACACCATATATTTT. Amino acids: CASSLVNSGNTIYF.

This rearrangement joins TRBV6-5 to TRBJ2-5; 16 positions agree with TRBD2. The J segment lost 5 bases and the V segment lost 0 bases, leaving 3 bases of the junction unmatched. The CDR3 has 17 amino acids. Germline-derived CDR1 and CDR2 are MNHEY and SVGAGI. CDR3 coding DNA: TGTGCCAGCAGTTACTCCTCGGGACTAGCGGGAGGGGAGACCCAGTACTTC. It is translated as CASSYSSGLAGGETQYF.

This clonotype was observed at least ten times. The CDR3 sequence: CASSYGSRGTYEQYF. In DNA, the CDR3 is TGTGCCAGCAGTTACGGGAGCAGGGGGACCTACGAGCAGTACTTC. The chain links TRBV6-5 to TRBJ2-7, with TRBD1 matching over 7 bases. V lost 2 bases, J lost 2 bases, and 6 bases stayed unmatched. Germline-derived CDR1 and CDR2 are MNHEY and SVGAGI. The CDR3 extends over 15 amino acids.

The chain employs TRBV20-1 and TRBJ2-5; 10 nucleotides line up with TRBD2. Germline CDR1 reads DFQATT; CDR2 reads SNEGSKA (reference sequence). This CDR3 has 15 residues. Trimming removed 2 bases from V and 0 bases from J; junction bases left unmatched: 3. CDR3 protein: CSARLAGAHQETQYF. The CDR3 DNA sequence: TGCAGTGCTAGACTAGCGGGGGCCCACCAAGAGACCCAGTACTTC.

This clonotype was detected ten times or more. CDR3: CASSFGYRGLGGYTF. DNA of the CDR3: TGTGCCAGCAGCTTCGGGTACAGGGGATTGGGTGGCTACACCTTC. The rearrangement links TRBV7-9 to TRBJ1-2; the match to TRBD1 covers 7 bases. This CDR3 is 15 amino acids long. Germline V lookup: CDR1 SEHNR, CDR2 FQNEAQ (reference sequence). V lost 3 bases and J lost 7; bases outside the gene matches: 11.

Many counts were recorded for this clonotype. This chain links TRBV15 with TRBJ1-5; D unclear. Germline values: CDR1 LNHNV, CDR2 YYDKDF (reference sequence). Trimming took 0 bases from V and 7 from J, leaving 10 bases between them. CDR3 length equals 14 residues. The CDR3 DNA reads TGTGCCACCAGCAGAGATAGAGTAAACCAGCCCCAGCATTTT. It codes for CATSRDRVNQPQHF.

This clonotype has just a few counts. This chain uses TRBV4-2 with TRBJ2-4; the D is unclear. The CDR3 has 14 amino acids. Germline CDR1 and CDR2: LGHNA and YNFKEQ. V was pared by 4 bases and J by 4 bases, with 11 bases between. In DNA form, the CDR3 reads TGTGCCAGCAGCCCGTACAGAGATAAAAACATTCAGTACTTC. As protein: CASSPYRDKNIQYF.

This clonotype appeared once. The genes are TRBV12-3 or TRBV12-4 and TRBJ1-3; D is perhaps TRBD1 (5 bases). With 4 bases removed from V and 8 bases from J, the gap between germline ends came to 12 bases. The length of the CDR3 is 13 residues. The CDR3: CASSSRTMDTIYF. CDR3 nucleotide sequence: TGTGCCAGCAGTTCGAGGACAATGGACACCATATATTTT.